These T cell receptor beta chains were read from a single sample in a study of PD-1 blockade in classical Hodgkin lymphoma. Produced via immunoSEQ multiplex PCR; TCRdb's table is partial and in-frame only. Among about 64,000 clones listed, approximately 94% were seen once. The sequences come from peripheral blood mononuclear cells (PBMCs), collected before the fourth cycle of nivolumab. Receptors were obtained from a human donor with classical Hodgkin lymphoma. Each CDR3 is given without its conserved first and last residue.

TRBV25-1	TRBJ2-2	ASSEMAGVGTGELF
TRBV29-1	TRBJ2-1	SVANGVGHVHEQF
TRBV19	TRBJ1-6	ASSIVDRKNSPLH
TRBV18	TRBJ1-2	ASSPSTGSYGYT
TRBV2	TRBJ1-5	ASSGGQGSFNSNQPQH
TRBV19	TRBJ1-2	ASSQQGLNYGYT
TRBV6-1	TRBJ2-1	ASRRGYNEQF
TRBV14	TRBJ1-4	ASSQLRFEKLF
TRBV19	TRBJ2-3	ASSSFSGGATDTQY
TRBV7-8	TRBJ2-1	ASTPRRGYNEQF
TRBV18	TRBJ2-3	ASSPVGLETDTQY
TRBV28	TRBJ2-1	ASSSTVAGEAVGNEQF
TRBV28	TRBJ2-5	ASKSGGRETQY
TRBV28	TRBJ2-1	ASSGTGDGGLSYNEQF
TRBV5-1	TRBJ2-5	ASSLAPGAGETQY
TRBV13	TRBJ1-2	ASSFTFQGNYGYT
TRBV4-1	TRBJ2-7	ASSQAPASGLYEQY
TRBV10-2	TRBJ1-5	ASSEGDNQPQH
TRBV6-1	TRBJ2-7	ASSGGTGLFYEQY
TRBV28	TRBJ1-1	ASSSDTEAF
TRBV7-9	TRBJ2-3	ASSRTGIDTDTQY